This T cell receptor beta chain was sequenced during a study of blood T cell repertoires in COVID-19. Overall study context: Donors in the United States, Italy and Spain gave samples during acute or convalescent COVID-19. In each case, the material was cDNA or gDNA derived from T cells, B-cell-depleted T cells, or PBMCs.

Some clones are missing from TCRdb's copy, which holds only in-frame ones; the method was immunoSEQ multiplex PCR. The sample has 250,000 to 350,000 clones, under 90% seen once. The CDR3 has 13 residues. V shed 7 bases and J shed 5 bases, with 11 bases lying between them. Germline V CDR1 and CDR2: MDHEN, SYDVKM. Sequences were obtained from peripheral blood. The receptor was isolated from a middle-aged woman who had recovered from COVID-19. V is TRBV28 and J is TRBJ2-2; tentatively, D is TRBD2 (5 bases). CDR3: CASISPGTGELFF. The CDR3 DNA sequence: TGTGCCAGCATTTCCCCGGGAACCGGGGAGCTGTTTTTT.